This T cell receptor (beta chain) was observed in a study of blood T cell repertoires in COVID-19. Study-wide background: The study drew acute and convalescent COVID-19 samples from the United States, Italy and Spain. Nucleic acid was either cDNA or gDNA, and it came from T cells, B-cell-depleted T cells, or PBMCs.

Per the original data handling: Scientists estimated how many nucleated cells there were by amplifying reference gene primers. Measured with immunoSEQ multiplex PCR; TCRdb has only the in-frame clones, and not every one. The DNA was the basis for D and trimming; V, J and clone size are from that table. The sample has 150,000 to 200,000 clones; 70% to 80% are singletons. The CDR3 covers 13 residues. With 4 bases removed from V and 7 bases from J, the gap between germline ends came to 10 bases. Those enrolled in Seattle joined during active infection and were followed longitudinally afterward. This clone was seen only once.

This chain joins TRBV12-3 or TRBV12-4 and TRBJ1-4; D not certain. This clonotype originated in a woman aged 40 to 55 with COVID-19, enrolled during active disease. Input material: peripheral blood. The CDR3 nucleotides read TGTGCCAGCAGTTCACAAAATGCTGAAAAACTGTTTTTT. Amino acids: CASSSQNAEKLFF.